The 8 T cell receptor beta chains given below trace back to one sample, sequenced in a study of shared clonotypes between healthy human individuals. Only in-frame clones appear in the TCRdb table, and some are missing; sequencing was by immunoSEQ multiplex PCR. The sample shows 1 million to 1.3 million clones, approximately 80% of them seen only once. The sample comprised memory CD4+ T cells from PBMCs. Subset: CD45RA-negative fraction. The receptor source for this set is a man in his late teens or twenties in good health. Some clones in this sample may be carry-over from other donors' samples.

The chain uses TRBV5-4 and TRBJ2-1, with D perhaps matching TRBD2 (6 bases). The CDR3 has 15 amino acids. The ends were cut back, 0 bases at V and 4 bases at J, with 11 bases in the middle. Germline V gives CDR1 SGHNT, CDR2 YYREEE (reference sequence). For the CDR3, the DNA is TGTGCCAGCAGCTTGGCTGGCGGGGATTACAATGAGCAGTTCTTC. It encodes CASSLAGGDYNEQFF.

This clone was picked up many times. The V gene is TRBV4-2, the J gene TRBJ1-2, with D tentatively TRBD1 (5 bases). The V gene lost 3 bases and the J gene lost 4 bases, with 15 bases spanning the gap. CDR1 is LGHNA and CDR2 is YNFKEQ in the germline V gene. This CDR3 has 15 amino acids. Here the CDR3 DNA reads TGTGCCAGCAGCCACGGTCGGGGGGTTAGCTATGGCTACACCTTC. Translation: CASSHGRGVSYGYTF.

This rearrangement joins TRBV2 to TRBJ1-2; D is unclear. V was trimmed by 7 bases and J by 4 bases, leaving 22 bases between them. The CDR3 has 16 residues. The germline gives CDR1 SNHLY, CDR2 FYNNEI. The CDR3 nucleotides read TGTGCCAGCAATCCATCCCGGGATCCAGTGGGCTATGGCTACACCTTC. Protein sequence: CASNPSRDPVGYGYTF. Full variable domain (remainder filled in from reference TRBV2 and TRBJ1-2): EPEVTQTPSHQVTQMGQEVILRCVPISNHLYFYWYRQILGQKVEFLVSFYNNEISEKSEIFDDQFSVERPDGSNFTLKIRSTKLEDSAMYFCASNPSRDPVGYGYTFGSGTRLTVV.

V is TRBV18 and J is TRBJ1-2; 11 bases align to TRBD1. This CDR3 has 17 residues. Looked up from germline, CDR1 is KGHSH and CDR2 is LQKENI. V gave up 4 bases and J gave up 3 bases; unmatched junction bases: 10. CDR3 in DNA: TGTGCCAGCTCACTCGGACAGGGGGCATTCCTAGACTATGGCTACACCTTC. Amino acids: CASSLGQGAFLDYGYTF.

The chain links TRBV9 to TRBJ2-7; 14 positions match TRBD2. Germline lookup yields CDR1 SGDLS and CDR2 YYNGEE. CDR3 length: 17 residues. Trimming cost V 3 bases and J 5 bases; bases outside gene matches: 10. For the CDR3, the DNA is TGTGCCAGCAGCGCGACCGGGACTAGCGGGAGCGGCAACGAGCAGTACTTC. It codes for CASSATGTSGSGNEQYF. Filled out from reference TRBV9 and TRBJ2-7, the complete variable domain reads DSGVTQTPKHLITATGQRVTLRCSPRSGDLSVYWYQQSLDQGLQFLIQYYNGEERAKGNILERFSAQQFPDLHSELNLSSLELGDSALYFCASSATGTSGSGNEQYFGPGTRLTVT.

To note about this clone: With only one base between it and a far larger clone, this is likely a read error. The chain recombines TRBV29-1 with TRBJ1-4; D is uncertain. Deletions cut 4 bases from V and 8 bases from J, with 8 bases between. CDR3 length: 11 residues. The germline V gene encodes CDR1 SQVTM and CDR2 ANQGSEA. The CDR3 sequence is CSVGKGEKLFF. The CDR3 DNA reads TGCAGCGTTGGTAAAGGAGAAAAACTGTTTTTT.

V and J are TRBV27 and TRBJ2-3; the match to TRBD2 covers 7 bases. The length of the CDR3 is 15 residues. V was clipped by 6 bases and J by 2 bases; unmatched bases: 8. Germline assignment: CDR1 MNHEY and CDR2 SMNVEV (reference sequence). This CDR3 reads CASSQGLAATDTQYF. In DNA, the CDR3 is TGTGCCAGCAGCCAAGGGCTAGCGGCCACAGATACGCAGTATTTT.

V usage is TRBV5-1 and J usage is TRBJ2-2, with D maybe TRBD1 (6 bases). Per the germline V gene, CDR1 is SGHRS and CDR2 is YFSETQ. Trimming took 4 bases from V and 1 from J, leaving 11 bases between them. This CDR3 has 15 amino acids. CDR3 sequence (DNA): TGCGCCAGCAGCGTCAACAGGGAGAACACCGGGGAGCTGTTTTTT. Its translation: CASSVNRENTGELFF.